The 13 T cell receptor beta chains given below trace back to one sample, sequenced in a study of blood T cell repertoires in COVID-19. The assay was immunoSEQ multiplex PCR, and TCRdb's table has in-frame clones only and misses some. The sample records 300,000 to 450,000 clones, roughly nine tenths being singletons. The sample consisted of peripheral blood. The receptors originated from a woman aged 30 to 39 with COVID-19, enrolled during active disease.

This chain joins TRBV7-6 and TRBJ2-1, with 11 bases lining up with TRBD1. The germline gives CDR1 SGHVS, CDR2 FNYEAQ. The V and J ends lost 1 base and 6 bases, in that order; junction bases with no gene match: 5. The CDR3 runs 16 residues. The DNA for the CDR3 is TGTGCCAGCAGCTTAGTCGGGACAGGGGGTAGCAATGAGCAGTTCTTC. It encodes CASSLVGTGGSNEQFF.

The chain links TRBV7-9 to TRBJ1-2; D may be TRBD1 (5 bases). Trimming took 2 bases from V and 4 from J, leaving 17 bases between them. Germline V CDR1 and CDR2: SEHNR, FQNEAQ (reference sequence). The CDR3 contains 16 residues. The CDR3 region has the DNA TGTGCCAGCAGCTTAAGCCCCGACAGCTCAGCCTATGGCTACACCTTC. The encoded protein is CASSLSPDSSAYGYTF. Full variable domain (missing parts from reference TRBV7-9 and TRBJ1-2): DTGVSQNPRHKITKRGQNVTFRCDPISEHNRLYWYRQTLGQGPEFLTYFQNEAQLEKSRLLSDRFSAERPKGSFSTLEIQRTEQGDSAMYLCASSLSPDSSAYGYTFGSGTRLTVV.

The rearrangement uses TRBV18 and TRBJ1-4; D not resolved. From germline, CDR1 is KGHSH and CDR2 LQKENI. The CDR3 extends over 16 amino acids. V was trimmed by 0 bases and J by 0 bases, leaving 8 bases between them. The CDR3 nucleotides are TGTGCCAGCTCACCACCCAACGGAGCAACTAATGAAAAACTGTTTTTT. Its protein product is CASSPPNGATNEKLFF.

The table lists this clone with a few counts. The chain carries TRBV2 and TRBJ1-5, with 9 positions matching TRBD1. The V gene end was trimmed by 5 bases and the J gene end by 5 bases; junction bases not matched to a gene: 1. Germline assignment: CDR1 SNHLY and CDR2 FYNNEI. This CDR3 comprises 13 residues. CDR3 bases: TGTGCCAGCAGTAGGACAGGGGATCAGCCCCAGCATTTT. Translation gives CASSRTGDQPQHF. Together with reference TRBV2 and TRBJ1-5, the CDR3 gives the full variable domain: EPEVTQTPSHQVTQMGQEVILRCVPISNHLYFYWYRQILGQKVEFLVSFYNNEISEKSEIFDDQFSVERPDGSNFTLKIRSTKLEDSAMYFCASSRTGDQPQHFGDGTRLSIL.

The chain couples TRBV5-4 to TRBJ2-2, with 8 bases aligning to TRBD1. The CDR3 is 17 amino acids. V lost 4 bases to trimming and J lost 4 bases; unmatched junction nucleotides: 12. Germline CDR1 SGHNT, CDR2 YYREEE (reference sequence). The CDR3 region has the DNA TGTGCCAGCAGCCCAGGGCCAAGGCAGGGGGCCACCGGGGAGCTGTTTTTT. It is translated as CASSPGPRQGATGELFF.

This rearrangement joins TRBV11-2 to TRBJ2-7; perhaps TRBD1 as D (6 bases). V shed 5 bases and J shed 4 bases, with 12 bases lying between them. This CDR3 is 13 amino acids long. Germline V gives CDR1 SGHAT, CDR2 FQNNGV. The CDR3 region is CASSPGTQYEQYF. The CDR3 DNA reads TGTGCCAGCAGCCCCGGGACACAATACGAGCAGTACTTC.

This clone was seen just once. The chain joins TRBV6-2 or TRBV6-3 to TRBJ2-2; 9 nucleotides match TRBD2. The CDR3 runs to 14 residues. The ends lost 6 bases at V and 7 bases at J; junction bases unmatched: 6. Germline assignment: CDR1 MNHEY and CDR2 SVGEGT. The CDR3 loop reads CASSPGTSSGELFF. The CDR3 nucleotides are TGTGCCAGCAGCCCCGGGACTAGCAGCGGGGAGCTGTTTTTT.

CDR3 in DNA: TGTGCCAGCAGCGTAGCCCCAGGGGGCCTGAACACCGGGGAGCTGTTTTTT. This encodes CASSVAPGGLNTGELFF. V is TRBV9 and J is TRBJ2-2; 8 bases map to TRBD1. Germline loops: CDR1 SGDLS, CDR2 YYNGEE. This CDR3 has 17 amino acids. The J segment lost 1 base and the V segment lost 0 bases, leaving 5 bases of the junction unmatched.

The genes are TRBV5-8 and TRBJ2-7, with 13 positions matching TRBD2. This CDR3 is 15 amino acids long. J lost 6 bases, V lost 4 bases, and 7 bases had no gene match. Germline assignment: CDR1 SGHTS and CDR2 YDEGEE. The CDR3 sequence: CASSNGLAGVGEQYV. The CDR3 DNA reads as TGTGCCAGCAGCAACGGACTAGCGGGAGTGGGCGAGCAGTACGTC.

This clone was recorded once. The chain is built from TRBV11-2 and TRBJ1-1; no reliable D call. The V end lost 1 base, the J end lost 0 bases, and 6 bases lay between the germline ends. Germline CDR1 reads SGHAT; CDR2 reads FQNNGV. This CDR3 has 14 residues. CDR3 sequence reads: CASSLADMNTEAFF. As DNA, the CDR3 is TGTGCCAGCAGCTTAGCAGATATGAACACTGAAGCTTTCTTT.

The gene calls are TRBV10-2 and TRBJ1-5; TRBD1 might be the D (6 bases). CDR1 and CDR2 (germline): WSHSY, SAAADI. Trimming took off 2 bases at V and 8 bases at J, with 10 bases between the two ends. This CDR3 has 13 residues. The CDR3, as DNA: TGCGCCAGCAGTGAGCTGGCAGGGGAGCCCCAGCATTTT. Protein sequence: CASSELAGEPQHF.

This clone was observed a handful of times. This CDR3 reads CASSLGVGGGSSYNEQFF. The DNA of the CDR3 is TGTGCCAGCAGCTTAGGAGTCGGGGGTGGAAGCTCCTACAATGAGCAGTTCTTC. The chain carries TRBV7-6 and TRBJ2-1; weak D call: TRBD2 (6 bases). This CDR3 region has 18 residues. The V end lost 1 base, the J end lost 0 bases, and 16 bases lay between the germline ends. The germline gives CDR1 SGHVS, CDR2 FNYEAQ.

The chain links TRBV9 to TRBJ2-3, with 7 nucleotides matching TRBD2. Per the germline V gene, CDR1 is SGDLS and CDR2 is YYNGEE. The length of the CDR3 is 19 residues. The trim removed 3 bases at V and 2 bases at J, leaving 18 bases unmatched. CDR3 DNA: TGTGCCAGCAGCGCGATGGGGAGGACGGGGGGACGTATCACAGATACGCAGTATTTT. The encoded protein is CASSAMGRTGGRITDTQYF.